A selection of T cell receptor beta chains follows, all from one sample in a study of blood T cell repertoires in COVID-19. Sequencing was performed with immunoSEQ multiplex PCR; in TCRdb, only in-frame clones are kept and a portion is missing. The table has some 94,000 clones, approximately 90% seen once. What was sequenced was peripheral blood. The receptors were gathered from a human donor in a cohort sampled during active COVID-19. Each CDR3 is given with its conserved first and last residue. A D gene is named only where the DNA matches it firmly. Part of the rows lack a size; the others show once, few, many or a class for expanded clones.

V,D,size,J,CDR3,DNA
TRBV7-9,NA,once,TRBJ1-5,CASSLGYSNQPQHF,TGTGCCAGCAGCTTAGGTTATAGCAATCAGCCCCAGCATTTT
TRBV28,NA,NA,TRBJ2-5,CASSLTPGVKRETQYF,TGTGCCAGCAGTTTAACCCCGGGGGTTAAGAGAGAGACCCAGTACTTC
TRBV2,NA,NA,TRBJ1-5,CASSATVGSNQPQHF,TGTGCCAGCAGTGCGACAGTCGGAAGCAATCAGCCCCAGCATTTT
TRBV13,TRBD2,NA,TRBJ2-1,CASSHMTSGVLGSYNEQFF,TGTGCCAGCAGCCACATGACTAGCGGGGTTCTTGGGTCCTACAATGAGCAGTTCTTC
TRBV2,TRBD2,NA,TRBJ2-4,CASRATSGSDIQYF,TGTGCCAGCAGGGCGACTAGCGGGAGTGACATTCAGTACTTC
TRBV4-2,TRBD2,once,TRBJ2-1,CASSLPGGYRSYNEQFF,TGTGCCAGCAGCCTGCCGGGGGGATATAGGTCCTACAATGAGCAGTTCTTC
TRBV6-2/TRBV6-3,TRBD1,NA,TRBJ1-5,CASSPGTGFEGISRPQHF,TGTGCCAGCAGTCCCGGGACAGGGTTTGAGGGGATTTCCCGGCCCCAGCATTTT
TRBV2,TRBD2,NA,TRBJ2-3,CARKGTSLTDTQYF,TGTGCCAGAAAGGGGACTAGCCTAACAGATACGCAGTATTTT
TRBV6-5,NA,NA,TRBJ1-3,CASSYSLTSSGNTIYF,TGTGCCAGCAGTTACTCACTTACCTCCTCTGGAAACACCATATATTTT
TRBV7-8,NA,NA,TRBJ1-3,CASSLVGGAGNTIYF,TGTGCCAGCAGCTTAGTCGGGGGGGCTGGAAACACCATATATTTT
TRBV6-5,NA,NA,TRBJ2-1,CASSQQGDSYNEQFF,TGTGCCAGCAGTCAGCAGGGCGACTCCTACAATGAGCAGTTCTTC
TRBV6-5,NA,few,TRBJ1-5,CASSYRGDDQPQHF,TGTGCCAGCAGTTACCGGGGGGACGATCAGCCCCAGCATTTT
TRBV9,NA,NA,TRBJ1-2,CASSVADGGSNYGYTF,TGTGCCAGCAGCGTAGCTGACGGGGGATCTAACTATGGCTACACCTTC
TRBV5-1,NA,once,TRBJ2-1,CASSLLYGLRDNEQFF,TGCGCCAGCAGCTTGCTTTACGGACTAAGAGACAATGAGCAGTTCTTC
TRBV6-5,TRBD1,NA,TRBJ1-6,CASSYDPRGLMTPLHF,TGTGCCAGCAGTTACGACCCCAGGGGGCTTATGACACCCCTCCACTTT
TRBV7-3,TRBD2,NA,TRBJ2-1,CASSFSGRGNNEQFF,TGTGCCAGCAGCTTTAGCGGGAGAGGAAACAATGAGCAGTTCTTC
TRBV4-2,TRBD1,NA,TRBJ2-1,CASSQVGTGQSYNEQFF,TGTGCCAGCAGCCAAGTCGGGACGGGACAGTCCTACAATGAGCAGTTCTTC
TRBV6-6,NA,few,TRBJ1-1,CASSLGPSGPNTEAFF,TGTGCCAGCAGTTTAGGCCCCTCAGGGCCGAACACTGAAGCTTTCTTT
TRBV6-1,TRBD1,NA,TRBJ2-7,CASSETGALHEQYF,TGTGCCAGCAGTGAGACAGGGGCCTTACACGAGCAGTACTTC
TRBV5-8,TRBD2,NA,TRBJ2-7,CASSPFSGTSLSSEQYF,TGTGCCAGCAGCCCTTTTTCCGGGACTAGCTTAAGCTCCGAGCAGTACTTC
TRBV20-1,NA,NA,TRBJ2-7,CSVPVTYEQYF,TGCAGTGTTCCCGTTACCTACGAGCAGTACTTC
TRBV11-2,TRBD2,NA,TRBJ2-7,CASSLVLAGPTYEQYF,TGTGCCAGCAGCTTAGTTCTAGCGGGGCCTACCTACGAGCAGTACTTC
TRBV11-2,TRBD1,NA,TRBJ2-2,CASSLETGGLAGELFF,TGTGCCAGCAGCTTAGAGACAGGGGGCTTGGCCGGGGAGCTGTTTTTT
TRBV28,NA,NA,TRBJ1-1,CASSLSGDTEAFF,TGTGCCAGCAGTTTATCAGGGGACACTGAAGCTTTCTTT
TRBV7-8,TRBD1,NA,TRBJ2-2,CASRWTGSNTGELFF,TGTGCCAGCAGATGGACAGGTTCGAACACCGGGGAGCTGTTTTTT
TRBV12-3/TRBV12-4,NA,NA,TRBJ1-1,CASTGRRTEAFF,TGTGCCAGCACGGGGAGAAGGACTGAAGCTTTCTTT
TRBV4-1,TRBD1,NA,TRBJ1-4,CASSQSGTGNEKLFF,TGCGCCAGCAGCCAATCCGGGACAGGGAATGAAAAACTGTTTTTT
TRBV6-5,NA,NA,TRBJ1-4,CASSYSSGQNEKLFF,TGTGCCAGCAGTTACTCGAGCGGGCAGAATGAAAAACTGTTTTTT
TRBV5-4,NA,NA,TRBJ2-5,CASSRGPGRQETQYF,TGTGCCAGCAGCCGAGGGCCAGGGAGGCAAGAGACCCAGTACTTC
TRBV19,TRBD2,NA,TRBJ2-5,CASNSGGGQETQYF,TGTGCCAGTAATAGCGGGGGGGGCCAAGAGACCCAGTACTTC
TRBV7-9,NA,NA,TRBJ2-1,CASSLARERPREFF,TGTGCCAGCAGCTTAGCGCGAGAGCGCCCCAGGGAGTTCTTC
TRBV2,NA,NA,TRBJ1-2,CASRPRQDFLKGVNYGYTF,TGTGCCAGCAGGCCTCGACAGGACTTCTTAAAGGGGGTAAACTATGGCTACACCTTC